Included here is one TCR beta chain sequence, with context. The antigen remains unidentified. A sample-barcoded 5' primer and a J-beta primer mix were used in a second PCR of roughly 7 to 11 cycles. Researchers report that a template-switch adaptor with 12 random nucleotides tagged each cDNA molecule. TCRdb re-called the 5' RACE reads with MiXCR, one entry per CDR3 protein. The sample yields about 1.1 million distinct CDR3 sequences, 30% to 40% seen once. The CDR3 has 16 amino acids. Germline assignment: CDR1 LGHNA and CDR2 YSLEER. V was clipped by 0 bases and J by 8 bases, with 14 bases between them. The authors drew approximately 10 milliliters of peripheral blood from each donor. These data are taken from a study of blood T cells in healthy people across ages. Whole-study results and caveats: Diversity figures based on one million T cells were deemed too low.

The source of this sequence is a man between 18 and 35 years old in good health. V and J are TRBV4-3 and TRBJ1-6; D remains ambiguous. Material: blood. The CDR3 loop reads CASSQDLRVGDSPLHF. The CDR3 DNA reads as TGCGCCAGCAGCCAAGATTTAAGGGTCGGGGATTCACCCCTCCACTTT.